The present TCR beta chain was sequenced within a study of blood T cell repertoires in COVID-19. Details on this clone: This CDR3 is also generated by other DNA sequences in the sample.

The V and J ends lost 4 bases and 1 base, in that order; junction bases with no gene match: 1. Germline CDR1 reads SGHNT; CDR2 reads YYREEE (reference sequence). There are 13 residues in the CDR3. Here immunoSEQ multiplex PCR was the method, and the copy in TCRdb shows in-frame clones only, minus some. The repertoire holds about 670,000 clones, with 70% to 90% as singletons. The chain uses TRBV5-4 and TRBJ1-2; 7 bases fit TRBD1. This clonotype originated in a woman in her late teens or twenties with acute or convalescent COVID-19. Source material: peripheral blood. CDR3: CASSRQGNYGYTF. The CDR3 DNA reads TGTGCCAGCAGCCGACAGGGTAACTATGGCTACACCTTC.